This T cell receptor beta chain was retrieved from a study of identical twins. This clonotype was seen only a few times. MiXCR, run by TCRdb on the 5' RACE reads, gives a single entry per CDR3 protein. The data hold around 490,000 distinct CDR3 sequences, with roughly 15% observed a single time. V was clipped by 3 bases and J by 6 bases, with 11 bases between them. CDR3 length equals 12 residues. The V gene's germline CDR1 is DFQATT and CDR2 SNEGSKA (reference sequence). In addition, the sample was reused for a study of yellow fever vaccine responses in identical twins.

The V gene is TRBV20-1, the J gene TRBJ2-5, with D tentatively TRBD1 (6 bases). The TCR originated in a woman aged 18 to 35 in good health. The material sequenced was CD4+ T cells sorted from blood. The CDR3 sequence: CSARGHKQTQYF. The DNA of the CDR3 is TGCAGTGCTAGGGGACACAAGCAGACCCAGTACTTC.